This T cell receptor (beta chain) was sequenced in a study of T cell changes during pregnancy in multiple sclerosis. Germline CDR1 MNHEY, CDR2 SMNVEV (reference sequence). After removal of 3 bases from V and 7 bases from J, the junction contained 6 bases not matched to a gene. This CDR3 is built from 13 residues. Measured with immunoSEQ multiplex PCR; TCRdb has only the in-frame clones, and not every one. The data hold 30,000 to 40,000 clones, with 89% observed a single time. This clonotype was obtained from a female donor with multiple sclerosis, enrolled in a pregnancy study. Sequencing was performed on CD8+ T cells from peripheral blood mononuclear cells, taken in the second trimester of pregnancy. V gene TRBV27 combines with J gene TRBJ2-7; 7 nucleotides match TRBD1. This chain's CDR3 is CASSLSDRREQYF. CDR3 in DNA: TGTGCCAGCAGTTTGTCGGACAGGAGGGAGCAGTACTTC.